Only one count was recorded for the clone carrying this T cell receptor beta chain. The antigen remains unidentified. These data belong to a study of cytomegalovirus exposure and HLA in healthy donors. Overall study: The 95 million to 120 million unique TCR beta sequences, from roughly 170 million T cells, were found by an earlier analysis. A preliminary data release comprised tens of millions of unique TCRs obtained from HLA-typed donors.

Broader study findings: Previously analyzed data showed that most TCR beta V segments were productive at a frequency of about 87% or about 30%. With further analysis later on, most CMV-associated TCR beta chains appeared HLA-restricted.

This CDR3 region has 14 residues. V was pared by 1 base and J by 2 bases, with 8 bases between. Per germline, CDR1 SGHNT and CDR2 YENEEA. PCR involved 60 Vbeta and 13 Jbeta primers. Assay: immunoSEQ multiplex PCR; the TCRdb copy retains only in-frame clones and omits some. The sample comprises about 110,000 clones, almost 70% of which are singletons, and just over 8.5% rests with the top ten. This clonotype was obtained from a man aged 30 to 45 in good health and CMV-seropositive. Sequences were obtained from PBMCs. This chain uses TRBV11-3 with TRBJ2-5; maybe TRBD1 (5 bases). The CDR3 nucleotides read TGTGCCAGCAGCTTAGCTGGACAACAAGAGACCCAGTACTTC. This encodes CASSLAGQQETQYF. Full variable domain (rest looked up from reference TRBV11-3 and TRBJ2-5): EAGVVQSPRYKIIEKKQPVAFWCNPISGHNTLYWYLQNLGQGPELLIRYENEEAVDDSQLPKDRFSAERLKGVDSTLKIQPAELGDSAVYLCASSLAGQQETQYFGPGTRLLVL.